One sample yielded the 22 T cell receptor beta chains listed below, sequenced in a study of T-cell memory formation after mild COVID-19. TCRdb analysed the 5' RACE reads with MiXCR anew, one entry per CDR3 protein. The sample gives roughly 250,000 distinct CDR3 sequences, roughly 15% of which show up once; 3.5% is in the top ten. The specimen was PBMCs or a T cell subset sorted from them (not recorded which). All receptors come from a man younger than 30 who had mild COVID-19 (a few samples of this study predate the infection). Cell type and time point are not known.

The rearrangement links TRBV9 to TRBJ1-2; the D is unclear. The V and J ends lost 0 bases and 8 bases respectively, with 11 bases between them. This CDR3 has 13 amino acids. Per the germline V gene, CDR1 is SGDLS and CDR2 is YYNGEE. CDR3 amino acids: CASSVARGAGYTF. Written as DNA, the CDR3 is TGTGCCAGCAGCGTAGCTCGGGGTGCCGGCTACACCTTC.

There are a few counts of this clonotype. Written as DNA, the CDR3 is TGCGCCAGCAGCTGGGGGGCCGGGGATAGCAATCAGCCCCAGCATTTT. This codes for CASSWGAGDSNQPQHF. The chain has TRBV5-1 and TRBJ1-5; D perhaps matches TRBD1 (6 bases). Trimming left V 3 bases short and J 0 bases short, with 13 bases between. CDR3 size: 16 residues. CDR1 is SGHRS, CDR2 YFSETQ, per germline.

The genes are TRBV20-1 and TRBJ2-7; TRBD1 is a possible D gene (5 bases). The CDR3 contains 13 residues. Germline-derived CDR1 and CDR2 are DFQATT and SNEGSKA (reference sequence). V was clipped by 7 bases and J by 6 bases, with 19 bases between them. CDR3 nucleotide sequence: TGCAGTGTAAAGTCCGACTGGGGCCTCGAGCAGTACTTC. Translation gives CSVKSDWGLEQYF.

This clonotype was found a few times. This chain joins TRBV18 and TRBJ1-1; D remains ambiguous. Germline assignment: CDR1 KGHSH and CDR2 LQKENI. The CDR3 has 14 residues. Trimming shortened V by 6 bases and J by 3 bases, and 14 bases separated the two germline ends. This CDR3 reads CASSPPGLDTEAFF. Here the CDR3 DNA reads TGTGCCAGCTCGCCCCCCGGGTTAGACACTGAAGCTTTCTTT.

This clonotype occurred a few times. V is TRBV5-1 and J is TRBJ1-1, with D unclear. Germline lookup yields CDR1 SGHRS and CDR2 YFSETQ. The CDR3 sequence is 14 residues long. Trimming removed 1 base from V and 0 bases from J, with 7 bases in between. The CDR3 nucleotides are TGCGCCAGCAGCTTGCCTTCCATGAACACTGAAGCTTTCTTT. Translating it yields CASSLPSMNTEAFF.

This clonotype turned up a few times. The chain joins TRBV3-1 to TRBJ2-7; D not resolved. Germline values: CDR1 LGHDT, CDR2 YNNKEL (reference sequence). Trimming shortened V by 3 bases and J by 1 base, and 4 bases separated the two germline ends. This CDR3 has 12 amino acids. This chain's CDR3 is CASSQGSYEQYV. The CDR3 nucleotides read TGTGCCAGCAGCCAGGGATCCTACGAGCAGTACGTC.

Remarks on this clonotype: At one end the junction does not follow the germline gene, possibly because of a read error. This chain links TRBV3-1 with TRBJ2-2; the D gene is possibly TRBD2 (6 bases). Germline V lookup: CDR1 LGHDT, CDR2 YNNKEL (reference sequence). This CDR3 has 13 residues. For the CDR3, the DNA is TGTGCCAGCAGCGGATTGAACACCGGGGGGCTGTTTTTT. Residues: CASSGLNTGGLFF.

This clonotype has ten or more counts. The chain is built from TRBV20-1 and TRBJ1-2, with D hard to call. V was pared by 6 bases and J by 5 bases, with 10 bases between. Germline CDR1 DFQATT, CDR2 SNEGSKA (reference sequence). The CDR3 totals 11 residues. CDR3: CSAQGGYGYTF. DNA for the CDR3: TGCAGTGCCCAAGGAGGGTATGGCTACACCTTC.

This rearrangement joins TRBV29-1 to TRBJ2-3; possible D gene TRBD2, 5 bases. The CDR3 totals 13 residues. The germline V gene encodes CDR1 SQVTM and CDR2 ANQGSEA. Trimming stripped 6 bases from V and 0 bases from J, with 10 bases between. The CDR3 DNA follows: TGCAGCGTCGTCGGCGGGAGCACAGATACGCAGTATTTT. Protein product: CSVVGGSTDTQYF.

The chain joins TRBV2 to TRBJ2-1, with unresolved D. The length of the CDR3 is 12 residues. The germline V and J ends were trimmed by 2 bases and 12 bases, with 11 bases remaining between them. The germline V gene encodes CDR1 SNHLY and CDR2 FYNNEI. CDR3 nucleotide sequence: TGTGCCAGCAGTGAATTGGGAAGGCGGCAGTTCTTC. Translation gives CASSELGRRQFF.

The J gene is TRBJ2-1, the V gene TRBV23-1, with 7 bases lining up with TRBD1. TRBV23-1 qualifies as an ORF whose function is uncertain. V was clipped by 3 bases and J by 6 bases; unmatched bases: 5. This CDR3 spans 14 amino acids. CDR3 sequence: CASSQSTGFNEQFF. The CDR3 bases are TGCGCCAGCAGTCAGTCGACAGGGTTCAATGAGCAGTTCTTC.

This clonotype showed up just a few times. The CDR3 sequence: CASSYAGVTEAFF. CDR3 nucleotides: TGTGCCAGCAGTTACGCAGGGGTCACTGAAGCTTTCTTT. The chain has TRBV6-6 and TRBJ1-1, with D perhaps TRBD1 (6 bases). Trimming cost V 2 bases and J 4 bases, with 8 bases left between them. Germline V CDR1 and CDR2: MNHNY, SVGAGI (reference sequence). This CDR3 has 13 amino acids.

This chain uses TRBV10-3 with TRBJ2-5; tentatively, D is TRBD2 (7 bases). V was clipped by 2 bases and J by 2 bases, with 9 bases between them. Germline CDR1 and CDR2: ENHRY and SYGVKD. The CDR3 extends over 14 amino acids. The CDR3 DNA reads TGTGCCATCAGTGAGGCGGGGGCGCAAGAGACCCAGTACTTC. It yields the protein CAISEAGAQETQYF.

V gene TRBV4-3 combines with J gene TRBJ2-3, with 8 bases that match TRBD2. From germline, CDR1 is LGHNA and CDR2 YSLEER. Unmatched junction bases numbered 14, after V lost 6 bases and J lost 0 bases. This CDR3 contains 18 residues. CDR3 DNA sequence: TGCGCCAGCAGTCGAACTCCGGGACTAGGGAAAAGCACAGATACGCAGTATTTT. This translates into CASSRTPGLGKSTDTQYF.

This clonotype was seen only a few times. J is TRBJ2-3 and V is TRBV10-3; 14 nucleotides agree with TRBD2. With V trimmed by 0 bases and J by 4 bases, 0 bases remained unmatched. Looked up from germline, CDR1 is ENHRY and CDR2 is SYGVKD. This CDR3 has 16 residues. This CDR3 is CAISESTSGGADTQYF. As DNA, the CDR3 is TGTGCCATCAGTGAGTCGACTAGCGGGGGGGCAGATACGCAGTATTTT.

This clonotype was counted between two and nine times. The chain uses TRBV7-9 and TRBJ2-1, with D unclear. Germline CDR1 reads SEHNR; CDR2 reads FQNEAQ (reference sequence). The CDR3 totals 12 residues. Trimming removed 7 bases at V and 7 bases at J, with 11 bases between. The CDR3 spells CASIGGRNEQFF. The CDR3 DNA reads as TGTGCCAGCATCGGCGGCCGTAATGAGCAGTTCTTC.

The CDR3 reads CASGRGSEETQYF. CDR3 nucleotide sequence: TGTGCCAGCGGACGGGGGTCGGAAGAGACCCAGTACTTC. The chain combines TRBV7-3 with TRBJ2-5, with a weak D call TRBD2 (6 bases). The length of the CDR3 is 13 residues. CDR1 and CDR2 (germline): SGHTA, FQGTGA. Deletions cut 8 bases from V and 3 bases from J, with 13 bases between.

This chain joins TRBV10-2 and TRBJ2-2, with D hard to call. Germline V CDR1 and CDR2: WSHSY, SAAADI. Trimming shortened V by 3 bases and J by 4 bases, and 6 bases separated the two germline ends. This CDR3 has 13 amino acids. The CDR3 nucleotides read TGCGCCAGCAGTGAACCTGGCACCGGGGAGCTGTTTTTT. Protein: CASSEPGTGELFF.

This clonotype was seen a few times. V gene TRBV29-1 combines with J gene TRBJ1-1; D remains unclear. Germline loops: CDR1 SQVTM, CDR2 ANQGSEA. The CDR3 has 14 amino acids. V was pared by 6 bases and J by 0 bases, with 14 bases between. This CDR3 reads CSVMPRSMNTEAFF. The CDR3, as DNA: TGCAGCGTGATGCCGAGGTCCATGAACACTGAAGCTTTCTTT.

The chain has TRBV5-1 and TRBJ2-2; D perhaps matches TRBD2 (6 bases). The CDR3 has 14 amino acids. Trimming took off 4 bases at V and 1 base at J, with 8 bases between the two ends. Germline CDR1 and CDR2: SGHRS and YFSETQ. The CDR3 DNA sequence: TGCGCCAGCAGCAGACTAGAGAACACCGGGGAGCTGTTTTTT. This translates into CASSRLENTGELFF.

This chain links TRBV7-9 with TRBJ2-3; no reliable D call. This CDR3 is 13 amino acids long. The V end lost 2 bases, the J end lost 5 bases, and 8 bases lay between the germline ends. Germline V gene lookup returns CDR1 SEHNR and CDR2 FQNEAQ (reference sequence). The CDR3 bases are TGTGCCAGCAGCTTACAGAGTTTAGATACGCAGTATTTT. It encodes CASSLQSLDTQYF.

This clonotype was counted a few times. The chain couples TRBV7-9 to TRBJ1-6; D is unresolved. Germline V gives CDR1 SEHNR, CDR2 FQNEAQ (reference sequence). The V end was cut by 1 base, the J end by 9 bases, with 10 bases between. The CDR3 has 14 residues. Here the CDR3 DNA reads TGTGCCAGCAGCTTAGGGGGTTTTGGTTCACCCCTCCACTTT. This sequence encodes CASSLGGFGSPLHF.